This T cell receptor (beta chain) was sequenced during a study of T cells in Graves' hyperthyroidism and ophthalmopathy. TCR beta CDR3 regions were amplified from RNA. A first-round RT-PCR of the TCR CDR3 used the HTBI primer set. MiXCR, applied by TCRdb to the multiplex PCR reads, yields one record per CDR3 protein. The sample consists of approximately 400,000 distinct CDR3 sequences, over 12% of them appearing once. The CDR3 has 15 amino acids. V was shortened by 8 bases and J by 0 bases, with 14 bases between the two germline ends. In germline, CDR1 is SQVTM, CDR2 ANQGSEA. Material for sequencing was blood. V and J are TRBV29-1 and TRBJ2-6; D might be TRBD1 (6 bases). The clonotype comes from a man in his fifties or sixties with Graves' ophthalmopathy. The CDR3 here is CSSDRLSSGANVLTF. The CDR3 bases are TGCAGCTCAGACAGGCTCAGCTCTGGGGCCAACGTCCTGACTTTC.